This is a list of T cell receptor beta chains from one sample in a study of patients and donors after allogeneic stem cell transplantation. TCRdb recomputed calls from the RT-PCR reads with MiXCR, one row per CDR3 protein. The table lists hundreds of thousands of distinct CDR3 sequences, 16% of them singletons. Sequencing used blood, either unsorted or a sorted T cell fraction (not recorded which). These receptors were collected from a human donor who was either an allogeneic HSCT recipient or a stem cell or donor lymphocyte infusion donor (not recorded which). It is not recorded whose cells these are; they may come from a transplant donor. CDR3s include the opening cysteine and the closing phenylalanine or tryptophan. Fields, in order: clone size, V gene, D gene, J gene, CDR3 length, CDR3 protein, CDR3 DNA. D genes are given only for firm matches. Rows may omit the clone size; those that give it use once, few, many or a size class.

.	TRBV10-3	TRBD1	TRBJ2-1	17	CAIRVPPGQGSEGEQFF	TGTGCCATCAGAGTCCCCCCGGGACAGGGGTCAGAGGGTGAGCAGTTCTTC
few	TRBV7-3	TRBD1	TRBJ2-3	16	CASSLKDRGSADTQYF	TGTGCCAGCAGCTTAAAGGACAGGGGGTCCGCAGATACGCAGTATTTT
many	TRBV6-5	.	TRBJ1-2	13	CASSSPGLRGYTF	TGTGCCAGCAGTTCCCCGGGACTTAGGGGCTACACCTTC
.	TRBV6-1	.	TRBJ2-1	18	CASSPLGGLGQAPYEQFF	TGTGCCAGCAGTCCCCTGGGAGGGTTGGGACAGGCGCCCTATGAGCAGTTCTTC
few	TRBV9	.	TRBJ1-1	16	CASSVGSSQVNTEAFF	TGTGCCAGCAGCGTAGGAAGCAGCCAAGTGAACACTGAAGCTTTCTTT
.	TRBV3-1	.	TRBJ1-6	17	CASSQGLQGFLDSPLHF	TGTGCCAGCAGCCAAGGGTTACAGGGTTTTTTGGATTCACCCCTCCACTTT
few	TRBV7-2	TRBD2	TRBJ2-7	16	CASSLESTSGGYEQYF	TGTGCCAGCAGCTTAGAGTCGACTAGCGGAGGCTACGAGCAGTACTTC
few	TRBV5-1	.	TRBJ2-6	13	CASSGQEGNVLTF	TGCGCCAGCAGCGGGCAGGAGGGCAACGTCCTGACTTTC
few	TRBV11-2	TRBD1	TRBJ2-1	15	CASRAGTGVNNEQFF	TGTGCCAGCAGGGCCGGGACAGGGGTCAACAATGAGCAGTTCTTC
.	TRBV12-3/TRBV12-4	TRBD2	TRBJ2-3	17	CASSYPGLAGGSDTQYF	TGTGCCAGCAGTTACCCGGGACTAGCGGGAGGGTCCGATACGCAGTATTTT
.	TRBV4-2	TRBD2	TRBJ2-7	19	CASSLAWTSGGADSYEQYF	TGTGCCAGCAGCCTCGCCTGGACTAGCGGGGGGGCGGACTCCTACGAGCAGTACTTC
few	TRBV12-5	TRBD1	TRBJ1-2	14	CASGWGTGNYGYTF	TGTGCTAGTGGTTGGGGGACAGGGAACTATGGCTACACCTTC